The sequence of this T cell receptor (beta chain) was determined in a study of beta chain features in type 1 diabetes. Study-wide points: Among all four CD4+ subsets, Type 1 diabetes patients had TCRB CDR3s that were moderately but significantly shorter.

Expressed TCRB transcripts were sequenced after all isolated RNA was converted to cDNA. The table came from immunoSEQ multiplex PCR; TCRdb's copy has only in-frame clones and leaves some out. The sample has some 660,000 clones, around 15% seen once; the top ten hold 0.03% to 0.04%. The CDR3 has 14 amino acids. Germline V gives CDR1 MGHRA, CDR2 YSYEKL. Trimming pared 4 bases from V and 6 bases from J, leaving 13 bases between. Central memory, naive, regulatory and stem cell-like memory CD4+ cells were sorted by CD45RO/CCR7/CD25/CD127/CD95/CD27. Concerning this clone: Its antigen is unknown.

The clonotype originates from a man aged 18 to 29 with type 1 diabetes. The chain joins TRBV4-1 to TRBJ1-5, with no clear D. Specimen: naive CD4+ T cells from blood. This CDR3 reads CASSPLERVQPQHF. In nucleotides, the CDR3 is TGCGCCAGCAGCCCCCTCGAGAGGGTTCAGCCCCAGCATTTT.